The 22 T cell receptor beta chains listed next were all sequenced from one sample in a study of Ad26.COV2.S vaccination and SARS-CoV-2 variants. The table came from immunoSEQ multiplex PCR; TCRdb's copy has only in-frame clones and leaves some out. The top ten clones hold 2% to 2.5% of a sample with roughly 320,000 clones, around 85% of them seen once. This sample's treatment: over 15 received Ad26.COV2.S at low or high dose, single or two shots; 5 received placebo; per-sample allocation not given. Collection of the samples took place on day 63 after the first injection of vaccine or placebo. Specimen: peripheral blood, collected in a trial of Ad26.COV2.S vaccine versus placebo. The receptors were gathered from a person between 18 and 60 years old who received the Ad26.COV2.S COVID-19 vaccine or a placebo.

The chain has TRBV5-8 and TRBJ1-3, with D unresolved. The CDR3 has 14 amino acids. CDR1 is SGHTS, CDR2 YDEGEE, per germline. Trimming pared 5 bases from V and 0 bases from J, leaving 9 bases between. This chain's CDR3 is CASRLRSSGNTIYF. The CDR3 DNA reads TGTGCCAGCAGACTCAGGAGCTCTGGAAACACCATATATTTT.

The rearrangement uses TRBV27 and TRBJ1-1; D might be TRBD1 (6 bases). The V gene's germline CDR1 is MNHEY and CDR2 SMNVEV (reference sequence). V lost 6 bases to trimming and J lost 2 bases, with 16 bases between them. CDR3 length: 15 amino acids. Here the CDR3 reads CASRPGVLRNTEAFF. The CDR3 DNA follows: TGTGCCAGCAGACCAGGGGTCCTTAGAAACACTGAAGCTTTCTTT.

The chain employs TRBV12-3 or TRBV12-4 and TRBJ2-2; a weak D match, TRBD2 (5 bases). This CDR3 has 13 residues. Trimming stripped 8 bases from V and 6 bases from J, with 13 bases between. The DNA of the CDR3 is TGTGCCAGCCGACGGGTGAGGGCCGGGGAGCTGTTTTTT. This sequence encodes CASRRVRAGELFF.

This chain uses TRBV6-1 with TRBJ1-2; the match to TRBD1 covers 9 bases. With 0 bases clipped from V and 7 bases from J, the junction kept 6 bases outside the gene matches. Germline V gene sequence: CDR1 MNHNS, CDR2 SASEGT. The CDR3 loop spans 15 amino acids. Written as DNA, the CDR3 is TGTGCCAGCAGTGAAGCTGGGACAGGGTATGCTGGCTACACCTTC. This sequence encodes CASSEAGTGYAGYTF.

The chain carries TRBV5-1 and TRBJ2-2, with TRBD1 as a possible D gene (6 bases). The CDR3 spans 14 residues. The germline V gene has CDR1 SGHRS and CDR2 YFSETQ. Trimming took 4 bases from V and 8 from J, leaving 15 bases between them. CDR3: CASSTNRVTGELFF. The CDR3, as DNA: TGCGCCAGCAGCACGAACAGGGTTACTGGGGAGCTGTTTTTT.

The chain links TRBV5-4 to TRBJ2-1, with 13 positions matching TRBD2. Germline trimming cut 0 bases from V and 5 bases from J; bases unmatched to any gene: 8. The CDR3 runs 18 residues. The germline V gene has CDR1 SGHNT and CDR2 YYREEE (reference sequence). Here the CDR3 reads CASSLELAGGPKNNEQFF. CDR3 nucleotide sequence: TGTGCCAGCAGCTTGGAACTAGCGGGGGGGCCTAAGAACAATGAGCAGTTCTTC.

The chain carries TRBV30 and TRBJ1-5; D perhaps matches TRBD1 (6 bases). CDR1 is GTSNPN and CDR2 is SVGIG in the germline V gene (reference sequence). Trimming took 1 base from V and 3 from J, leaving 10 bases between them. There are 14 residues in the CDR3. CDR3 nucleotides: TGTGCCTGGAGTGGTGGGACACTCAATCAGCCCCAGCATTTT. Protein product: CAWSGGTLNQPQHF. Full variable domain (rest looked up from reference TRBV30 and TRBJ1-5): SQTIHQWPATLVQPVGSPLSLECTVEGTSNPNLYWYRQAAGRGLQLLFYSVGIGQISSEVPQNLSASRPQDRQFILSSKKLLLSDSGFYLCAWSGGTLNQPQHFGDGTRLSIL.

The sample holds a few counts of this clone. The CDR3 here is CASSSPTGLRTEAFF. CDR3 nucleotides: TGTGCCAGCAGTTCTCCTACAGGCCTCCGGACTGAAGCTTTCTTT. This chain joins TRBV27 and TRBJ1-1; D possibly corresponds to TRBD1 (5 bases). The CDR3 length is 15 residues. Trimming removed 4 bases from V and 5 bases from J, with 17 bases in between. Germline values: CDR1 MNHEY, CDR2 SMNVEV (reference sequence).

The genes are TRBV6-5 and TRBJ1-2; D is perhaps TRBD1 (6 bases). Germline V CDR1 and CDR2: MNHEY, SVGAGI. There are 14 residues in the CDR3. Trimming left V 5 bases short and J 4 bases short, with 14 bases between. DNA for the CDR3: TGTGCCAGCAGTCCATGGACAGTTAGCTATGGCTACACCTTC. It encodes CASSPWTVSYGYTF.

This chain uses TRBV18 with TRBJ1-1; D is uncertain. The CDR3 totals 12 residues. Looked up from germline, CDR1 is KGHSH and CDR2 is LQKENI. Trimming stripped 3 bases from V and 1 base from J, with 3 bases between. CDR3 sequence reads: CASSPSNTEAFF. The CDR3, as DNA: TGTGCCAGCTCACCCTCGAACACTGAAGCTTTCTTT.

This clone was seen at least ten times. The chain recombines TRBV6-5 with TRBJ1-3; a possible D gene is TRBD1 (5 bases). This CDR3 has 15 residues. The germline V gene has CDR1 MNHEY and CDR2 SVGAGI. Trimming removed 4 bases from V and 4 bases from J, with 14 bases in between. The CDR3 DNA follows: TGTGCCAGCAGTTCCGTCGGGGGGAACGGAAACACCATATATTTT. Translated, it gives CASSSVGGNGNTIYF.

Worth noting for this clone: Its ends do not fully match the called genes, so a read error is possible. The chain links TRBV7-9 to TRBJ2-2; D unclear. The CDR3 length is 13 residues. Germline CDR1 and CDR2: SEHNR and FQNEAQ (reference sequence). CDR3 sequence reads: CASRLVVTGELFF. CDR3 nucleotides: TGTGCCAGCCGCTTAGTGGTAACCGGGGAGCTGTTTTTT.

The chain employs TRBV28 and TRBJ2-7; 8 nucleotides line up with TRBD2. Germline-derived CDR1 and CDR2 are MDHEN and SYDVKM. V trimming: 6 bases; J trimming: 1 base; junction bases outside the gene matches: 5. The CDR3 covers 14 residues. DNA for the CDR3: TGTGCCAGCAGACCACCGGGGGGGTCCTACGAGCAGTACTTC. It encodes CASRPPGGSYEQYF.

The V call is TRBV6-4, the J call TRBJ1-5, with a weak D call TRBD1 (5 bases). The germline V gene has CDR1 MRHNA and CDR2 SNTAGT. This CDR3 spans 17 amino acids. V was clipped by 0 bases and J by 4 bases, with 16 bases between them. The CDR3 coding sequence is TGTGCCAGCAGTGACTCGACAACTTGGACAAATAATCAGCCCCAGCATTTT. Translation gives CASSDSTTWTNNQPQHF.

V is TRBV19 and J is TRBJ1-4; TRBD1 might be the D (5 bases). The CDR3 covers 17 residues. CDR1 and CDR2 from the germline V gene are LNHDA and SQIVND (reference sequence). With 0 bases removed from V and 1 base from J, the gap between germline ends came to 12 bases. The CDR3 is CASSIDGGLGTNEKLFF. In DNA form, the CDR3 reads TGTGCCAGTAGTATAGATGGGGGACTTGGAACTAATGAAAAACTGTTTTTT.

This clone has a handful of counts. This chain links TRBV27 with TRBJ2-1; D perhaps matches TRBD2 (5 bases). V was cut by 5 bases and J by 0 bases, with 14 bases left in between. The CDR3 has 16 residues. Germline V gene data show CDR1 as MNHEY and CDR2 as SMNVEV (reference sequence). The CDR3 region has the DNA TGTGCCAGCAGTGATTCAGCGGCGACCTCCTACAATGAGCAGTTCTTC. This codes for CASSDSAATSYNEQFF.

The chain carries TRBV27 and TRBJ1-4, with D possibly TRBD1 on 5 matching bases. The germline V gene has CDR1 MNHEY and CDR2 SMNVEV (reference sequence). This CDR3 is 14 amino acids long. V dropped 1 base and J dropped 4 bases, with 7 bases sitting between them. The CDR3 nucleotides are TGTGCCAGCAGTTTATGGGGCAGTAATGAAAAACTGTTTTTT. This sequence encodes CASSLWGSNEKLFF. Complete variable domain (other parts from reference TRBV27 and TRBJ1-4): EAQVTQNPRYLITVTGKKLTVTCSQNMNHEYMSWYRQDPGLGLRQIYYSMNVEVTDKGDVPEGYKVSRKEKRNFPLILESPSPNQTSLYFCASSLWGSNEKLFFGSGTQLSVL.

V gene TRBV6-5 combines with J gene TRBJ1-2; a weak D match, TRBD1 (6 bases). V was shortened by 5 bases and J by 4 bases, with 11 bases between the two germline ends. Germline V lookup: CDR1 MNHEY, CDR2 SVGAGI. The CDR3 is made up of 13 amino acids. CDR3 sequence: CASSRTASYGYTF. Here the CDR3 DNA reads TGTGCCAGCAGTCGGACAGCGTCCTATGGCTACACCTTC.

This clone occurred once. The chain couples TRBV4-1 to TRBJ2-3; 12 bases line up with TRBD2. CDR1 MGHRA and CDR2 YSYEKL come from the germline V gene. CDR3 length: 20 amino acids. The ends lost 3 bases at V and 4 bases at J; junction bases unmatched: 17. CDR3 residues: CASSHPSGGAKPSGPDTQYF. The CDR3 DNA is TGCGCCAGCAGCCACCCTAGCGGGGGGGCCAAGCCCTCCGGCCCAGATACGCAGTATTTT.

CDR3 amino acids: CASSRNAGTEAFF. In DNA, the CDR3 is TGTGCCAGCAGCCGTAATGCGGGAACTGAAGCTTTCTTT. This chain joins TRBV11-2 and TRBJ1-1; D gene unclear. Germline CDR1 and CDR2: SGHAT and FQNNGV. The CDR3 sequence is 13 residues long. Deletions cut 5 bases from V and 5 bases from J, with 12 bases between. Together with reference TRBV11-2 and TRBJ1-1, the CDR3 gives the full variable domain: EAGVAQSPRYKIIEKRQSVAFWCNPISGHATLYWYQQILGQGPKLLIQFQNNGVVDDSQLPKDRFSAERLKGVDSTLKIQPAKLEDSAVYLCASSRNAGTEAFFGQGTRLTVV.

This clone occurred once. The rearrangement uses TRBV3-1 (or the pseudogene TRBV3-2) and TRBJ2-3; TRBD2 might be the D (5 bases). There are 14 residues in the CDR3. The V end lost 4 bases, the J end lost 4 bases, and 12 bases lay between the germline ends. The germline V gene encodes CDR1 LGHDT and CDR2 YNNKEL (reference sequence). CDR3 sequence (DNA): TGTGCCAGCAGCCCAACGGGGATCGCAGATACGCAGTATTTT. This encodes CASSPTGIADTQYF.

The rearrangement joins TRBV7-9 to TRBJ2-5; TRBD2 aligns across 12 bases. In germline, CDR1 is SEHNR, CDR2 FQNEAQ (reference sequence). The CDR3 length is 17 residues. After removal of 0 bases from V and 4 bases from J, the junction contained 6 bases not matched to a gene. This chain's CDR3 is CASSLASSGGARETQYF. The DNA of the CDR3 is TGTGCCAGCAGCTTAGCATCTAGCGGGGGGGCCCGAGAGACCCAGTACTTC.